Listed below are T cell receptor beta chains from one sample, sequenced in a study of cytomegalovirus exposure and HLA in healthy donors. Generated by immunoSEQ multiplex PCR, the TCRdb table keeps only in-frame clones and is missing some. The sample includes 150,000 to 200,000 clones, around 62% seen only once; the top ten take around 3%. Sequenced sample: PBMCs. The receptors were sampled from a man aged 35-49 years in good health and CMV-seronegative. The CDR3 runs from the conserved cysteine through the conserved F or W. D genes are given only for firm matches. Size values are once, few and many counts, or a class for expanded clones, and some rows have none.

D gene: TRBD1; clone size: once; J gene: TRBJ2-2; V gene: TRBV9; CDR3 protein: CASSQQGAGELFF; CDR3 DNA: TGTGCCAGCAGCCAACAGGGGGCGGGGGAGCTGTTTTTT
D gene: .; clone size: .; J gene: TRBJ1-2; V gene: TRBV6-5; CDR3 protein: CASSRDGWSHGYTF; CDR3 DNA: TGTGCCAGCAGCCGCGATGGATGGAGTCATGGCTACACCTTC
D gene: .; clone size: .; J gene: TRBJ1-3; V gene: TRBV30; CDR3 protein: CAWGPGTGNTIYF; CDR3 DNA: TGTGCCTGGGGTCCGGGAACTGGAAACACCATATATTTT
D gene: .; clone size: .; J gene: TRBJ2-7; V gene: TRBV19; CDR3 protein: CANKHSLRYYEQYF; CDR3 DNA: TGTGCCAATAAACATAGTTTGAGGTACTACGAGCAGTACTTC
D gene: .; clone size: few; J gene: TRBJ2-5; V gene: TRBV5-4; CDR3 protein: CASSSTGTRQHF; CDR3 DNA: TGTGCCAGCAGTTCGACCGGGACAAGGCAGCACTTC
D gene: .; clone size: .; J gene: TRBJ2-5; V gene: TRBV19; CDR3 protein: CASSRRRAEETQYF; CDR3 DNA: TGTGCCAGTAGTCGCCGGAGGGCCGAAGAGACCCAGTACTTC
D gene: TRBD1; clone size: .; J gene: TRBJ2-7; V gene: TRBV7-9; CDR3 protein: CSSSLRGGGTGSYEQYF; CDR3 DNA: TGTTCCAGCAGCTTAAGGGGGGGTGGGACAGGGTCTTACGAGCAGTACTTC
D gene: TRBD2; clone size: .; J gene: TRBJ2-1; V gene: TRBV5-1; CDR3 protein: CASRAGGPDNEQFF; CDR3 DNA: TGCGCCAGCAGGGCGGGGGGGCCGGACAATGAGCAGTTCTTC
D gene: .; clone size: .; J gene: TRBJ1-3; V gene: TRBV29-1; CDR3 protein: CSAHRSSGNTIYF; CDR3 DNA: TGCAGCGCGCACAGGAGCTCTGGAAACACCATATATTTT
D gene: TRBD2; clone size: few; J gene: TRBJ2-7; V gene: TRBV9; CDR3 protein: CASSAGTSGSYEQYF; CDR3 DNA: TGTGCCAGCAGCGCCGGGACTAGCGGTTCCTACGAGCAGTACTTC
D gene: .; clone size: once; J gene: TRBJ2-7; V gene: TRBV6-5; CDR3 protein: CASRADSYSYEQYF; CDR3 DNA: TGTGCCAGCAGGGCGGACAGCTACTCCTACGAGCAGTACTTC
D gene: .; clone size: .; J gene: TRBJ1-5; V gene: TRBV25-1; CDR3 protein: CASSGTDNNQPQHF; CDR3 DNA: TGTGCCAGCAGTGGAACGGACAACAATCAGCCCCAGCATTTT
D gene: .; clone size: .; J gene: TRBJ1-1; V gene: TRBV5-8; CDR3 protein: CASSPRNMNTEAFF; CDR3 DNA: TGTGCCAGCAGCCCCAGGAACATGAACACTGAAGCTTTCTTT
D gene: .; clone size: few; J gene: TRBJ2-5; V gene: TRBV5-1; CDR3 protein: CASSLGQIFSSRAQYF; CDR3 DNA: TGCGCCAGCAGCTTGGGACAGATTTTTTCTTCACGGGCCCAGTACTTC
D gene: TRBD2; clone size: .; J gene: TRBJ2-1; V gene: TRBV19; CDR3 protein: CASRAGLAGGFNEQFF; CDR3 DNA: TGTGCCAGTAGGGCAGGATTAGCGGGAGGATTCAATGAGCAGTTCTTC
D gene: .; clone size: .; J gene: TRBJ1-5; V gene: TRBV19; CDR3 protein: CASSNPRRDNQPQHF; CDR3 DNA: TGTGCCAGTAGCAATCCCCGCAGGGACAATCAGCCCCAGCATTTT
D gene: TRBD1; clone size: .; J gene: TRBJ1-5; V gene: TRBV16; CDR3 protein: CASSRSGQPNQPQHF; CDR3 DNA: TGTGCCAGCAGCCGGTCGGGACAGCCTAATCAGCCCCAGCATTTT
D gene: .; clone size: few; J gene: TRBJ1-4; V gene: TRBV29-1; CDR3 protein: CSVEQGGRNEKLFF; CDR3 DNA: TGCAGCGTTGAGCAGGGTGGTCGGAATGAAAAACTGTTTTTT
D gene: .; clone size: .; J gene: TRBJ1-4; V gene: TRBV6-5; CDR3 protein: CASSHRGGLEKLFF; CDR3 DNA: TGTGCCAGCAGTCATCGCGGGGGTTTGGAAAAACTGTTTTTT
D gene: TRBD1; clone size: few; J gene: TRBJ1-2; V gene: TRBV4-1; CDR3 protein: CASSQEGQAIGYTF; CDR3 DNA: TGCGCCAGCAGCCAAGAGGGACAGGCGATAGGCTACACCTTC
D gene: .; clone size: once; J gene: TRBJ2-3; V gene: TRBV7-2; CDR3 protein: CASSSLVDTQYF; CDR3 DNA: TGTGCCAGCAGCTCCCTTGTGGATACGCAGTATTTT
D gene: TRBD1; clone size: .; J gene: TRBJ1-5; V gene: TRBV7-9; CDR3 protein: CASSSQGAGQPQHF; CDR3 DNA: TGTGCCAGCAGCTCACAGGGGGCGGGTCAGCCCCAGCATTTT
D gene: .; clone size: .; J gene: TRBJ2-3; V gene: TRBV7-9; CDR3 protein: CASSSDLGTQYF; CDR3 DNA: TGTGCCAGCAGCTCCGACTTAGGCACGCAGTATTTT
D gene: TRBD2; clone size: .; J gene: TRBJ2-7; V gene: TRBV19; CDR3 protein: CASTQLAGGPWDEQYF; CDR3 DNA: TGTGCCAGTACCCAACTAGCGGGAGGGCCGTGGGACGAGCAGTACTTC
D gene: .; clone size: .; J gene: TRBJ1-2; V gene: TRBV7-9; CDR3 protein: CASSLVAGWVANYGYTF; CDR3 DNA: TGTGCCAGCAGCTTAGTAGCAGGGTGGGTTGCTAACTATGGCTACACCTTC
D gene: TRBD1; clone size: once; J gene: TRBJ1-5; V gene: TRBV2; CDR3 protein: CASSQGQVSNQPQHF; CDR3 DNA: TGTGCCAGCAGTCAGGGACAGGTTAGCAATCAGCCCCAGCATTTT
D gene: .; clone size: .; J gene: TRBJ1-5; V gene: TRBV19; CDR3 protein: CASSTSALQGGQPQHF; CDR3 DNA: TGTGCCAGTAGTACAAGCGCTCTGCAAGGGGGTCAGCCCCAGCATTTT
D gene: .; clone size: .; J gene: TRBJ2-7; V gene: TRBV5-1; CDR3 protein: CASSPGASYEQYF; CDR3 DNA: TGCGCCAGCAGCCCTGGGGCCTCCTACGAGCAGTACTTC
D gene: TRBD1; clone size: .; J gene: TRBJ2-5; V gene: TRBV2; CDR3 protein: CASIRDRRSSQETQYF; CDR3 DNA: TGTGCCAGCATCCGGGACAGGCGTTCCTCCCAAGAGACCCAGTACTTC
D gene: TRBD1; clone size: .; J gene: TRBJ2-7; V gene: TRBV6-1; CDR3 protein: CAIRPGQGAREQYF; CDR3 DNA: TGTGCTATTCGACCGGGACAGGGGGCAAGGGAGCAGTACTTC
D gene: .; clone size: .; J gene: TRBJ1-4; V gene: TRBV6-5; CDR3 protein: CASASSGEWEKLFF; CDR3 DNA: TGTGCCAGCGCTTCTTCAGGGGAGTGGGAAAAACTGTTTTTT
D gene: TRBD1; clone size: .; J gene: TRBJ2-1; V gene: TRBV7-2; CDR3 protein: CASSSAGTGSYNEQFF; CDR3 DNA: TGTGCCAGCAGCTCAGCCGGGACAGGGAGCTACAATGAGCAGTTCTTC
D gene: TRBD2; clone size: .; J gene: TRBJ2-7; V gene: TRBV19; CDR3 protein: CASSTIAGGPHEQYF; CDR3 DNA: TGTGCCAGTAGTACCATAGCGGGAGGGCCCCACGAGCAGTACTTC
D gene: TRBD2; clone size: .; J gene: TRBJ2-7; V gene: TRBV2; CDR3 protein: CASSRTSATYEQYF; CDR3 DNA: TGTGCCAGCAGTAGGACTAGCGCGACCTACGAGCAGTACTTC
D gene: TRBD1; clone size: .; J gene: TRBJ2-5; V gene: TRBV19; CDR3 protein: CASSIRDRGQETQYF; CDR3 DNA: TGTGCCAGTAGTATTCGGGACAGGGGACAAGAGACCCAGTACTTC
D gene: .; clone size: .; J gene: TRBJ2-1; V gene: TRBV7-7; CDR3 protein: CASSPGGNEQFF; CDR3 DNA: TGTGCCAGCAGCCCTGGAGGAAATGAGCAGTTCTTC
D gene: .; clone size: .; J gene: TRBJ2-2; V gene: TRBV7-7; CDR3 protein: CASRGGTGELFF; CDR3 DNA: TGTGCTAGCAGGGGGGGCACCGGGGAGCTGTTTTTT
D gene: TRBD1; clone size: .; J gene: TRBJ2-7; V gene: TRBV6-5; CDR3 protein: CARGQETYEQYF; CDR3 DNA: TGTGCCAGGGGACAGGAAACCTACGAGCAGTACTTC
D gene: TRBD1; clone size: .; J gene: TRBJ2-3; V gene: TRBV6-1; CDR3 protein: CASRGQGGTDTQYF; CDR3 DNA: TGTGCCAGCAGGGGACAGGGGGGCACAGATACGCAGTATTTT
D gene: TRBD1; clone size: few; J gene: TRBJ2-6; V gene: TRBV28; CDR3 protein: CASSYFRGPGANVLTF; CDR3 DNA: TGTGCCAGCAGTTATTTCAGGGGGCCTGGGGCCAACGTCCTGACTTTC
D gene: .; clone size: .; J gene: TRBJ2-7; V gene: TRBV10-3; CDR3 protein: CAISEDSNSYEQYF; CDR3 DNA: TGTGCCATCAGTGAGGATAGCAACTCCTACGAGCAGTACTTC
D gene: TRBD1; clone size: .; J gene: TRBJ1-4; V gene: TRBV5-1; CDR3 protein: CASSFDRGHNEKLFF; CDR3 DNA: TGCGCCAGCAGCTTCGACAGGGGGCATAATGAAAAACTGTTTTTT
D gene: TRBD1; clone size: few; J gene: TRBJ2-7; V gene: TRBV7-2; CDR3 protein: CASSLRMGTGTEQYF; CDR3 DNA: TGTGCCAGCAGCTTAAGGATGGGGACAGGTACGGAGCAGTACTTC
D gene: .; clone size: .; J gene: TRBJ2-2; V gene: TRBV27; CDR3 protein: CASSLLARSTGELFF; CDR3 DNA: TGTGCCAGCAGTTTGTTGGCTAGGAGCACCGGGGAGCTGTTTTTT
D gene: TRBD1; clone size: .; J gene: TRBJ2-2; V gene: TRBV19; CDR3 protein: CASSIGDRVIGELFF; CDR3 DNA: TGTGCCAGTAGTATTGGGGACAGGGTTATTGGGGAGCTGTTTTTT
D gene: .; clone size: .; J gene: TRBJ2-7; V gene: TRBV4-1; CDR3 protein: CASSQTGFSYEQYF; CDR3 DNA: TGCGCCAGCAGCCAAACAGGGTTCTCCTACGAGCAGTACTTC
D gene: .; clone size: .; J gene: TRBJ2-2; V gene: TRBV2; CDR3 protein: CASTRQTANTGELFF; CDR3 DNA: TGTGCCAGCACCCGACAGACCGCGAACACCGGGGAGCTGTTTTTT
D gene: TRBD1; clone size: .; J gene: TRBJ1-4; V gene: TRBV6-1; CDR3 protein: CASSENDGRGLVKLFF; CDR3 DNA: TGTGCCAGCAGTGAAAACGATGGCAGGGGGTTGGTAAAACTGTTTTTT
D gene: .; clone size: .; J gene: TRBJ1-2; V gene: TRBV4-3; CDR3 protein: CASSQDAGTNYGYTF; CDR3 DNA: TGCGCCAGCAGCCAAGATGCGGGGACTAACTATGGCTACACCTTC